Given below is one TCR beta chain in context. Regarding treatment: 15 to 20 received Ad26.COV2.S at low or high dose, single or two shots; five or six received placebo; per-sample allocation not given. All samples were drawn on day 63, counting from the first vaccine or placebo injection. The CDR3 contains 14 residues. The V and J ends lost 6 bases and 5 bases, in that order; junction bases with no gene match: 7. The germline V gene has CDR1 MNHEY and CDR2 SVGEGT. Libraries were prepared by immunoSEQ multiplex PCR; TCRdb keeps only in-frame clonotypes and omits some of them. The sample contains roughly 350,000 clones, roughly 90% of which appear only once. This specimen comes from a study of Ad26.COV2.S vaccination and SARS-CoV-2 variants. Study summary: A COV1001 Ad26.COV2.S trial-arm participant provided the sample.

The receptor comes from a person aged 18-65 years who received the Ad26.COV2.S COVID-19 vaccine or a placebo. This sequence joins TRBV6-2 or TRBV6-3 and TRBJ1-1; TRBD1 matches at 9 bases. This sample comprised peripheral blood, obtained in a trial of Ad26.COV2.S vaccine versus placebo. In nucleotides, the CDR3 is TGTGCCAGCAGCTATGACAGGGGGGGAACTGAAGCTTTCTTT. Protein: CASSYDRGGTEAFF.